The source of this T cell receptor (beta chain) is a study of T cells in localized non-small cell lung cancer. Overall study results and limits: T cell clonality was highest in uninvolved adjacent lung, above tumor. The study detected a median approximately 57 of the top 100 tumor clones in adjacent lung. Multi-region tumor sequencing was not done, so intratumor heterogeneity could not be excluded.

To note about this clone: Its antigen is undetermined.

Some clones are missing from TCRdb's copy, which holds only in-frame ones; the method was immunoSEQ multiplex PCR. The data hold a few thousand clones, with over 20% observed a single time. The germline CDR1 and CDR2 sequences are LGHNT and FRNRAP. The CDR3 contains 14 residues. The chain combines TRBV12-5 with TRBJ1-1; 7 positions match TRBD1. The source is a male donor at least 60 years old with stage II lung adenocarcinoma. The source was normal lung tissue next to the tumor, collected before any cancer treatment. The CDR3 nucleotides read TGTGCCAGCACTCACAGGGGCACGAACACTGAAGCTTTCTTT. It encodes CASTHRGTNTEAFF.